The text below deals with one T cell receptor (beta chain). Its antigen is unknown. The data derive from a study of blood T cells in healthy people across ages. Overall study results and limits: Higher diversity, along with more naive CD4+ cells, distinguished long-lived donors from aged donors.

Primed by a sample-barcoded 5' primer and a J-beta primer mix, a second PCR proceeded for roughly 6 to 12 cycles. TCRdb itself ran the 5' RACE reads through MiXCR, one entry per CDR3 protein. The table records some 640,000 distinct CDR3 sequences, 45% to 50% of them present only once. The clonotype was recovered from a woman aged 55-70 years in good health. The sample was blood.

The CDR3 sequence: CASSLGPQMNTEAFF. Here the CDR3 DNA reads TGTGCCAGCAGCTTAGGCCCCCAAATGAACACTGAAGCTTTCTTT. The chain recombines TRBV7-2 with TRBJ1-1; D ambiguous. V gave up 1 base and J gave up 0 bases, with 9 bases separating them. The CDR3 is 15 residues long. Germline-derived CDR1 and CDR2 are SGHTA and FQGNSA.